These 14 T cell receptor beta chains were all obtained from the same sample, sequenced in a study of radiotherapy plus CTLA-4 blockade in lung cancer (dated by TCRdb to 2017 to 2018). The protocol used for the library was the immunoSEQ multiplex PCR assay. The clones in this table, taken by TCRdb from immuneACCESS, are in-frame only. Not every clone is retained; where verified, under half of the shortfall comes from an unresolved V gene, and the cause of the rest is unknown. The sample table shows 40,000 to 50,000 clones, and more than 75% are seen once. The ten largest clones take up more than 3% of the sample. The specimen comprised peripheral blood, sampled from a patient treated with radiotherapy plus ipilimumab. The receptor set was obtained from a human donor with non-small cell lung cancer who had stable disease on radiotherapy plus ipilimumab.

The chain couples TRBV19 to TRBJ2-1; D not resolved. Germline V gene data show CDR1 as LNHDA and CDR2 as SQIVND (reference sequence). Trimming left V 8 bases short and J 0 bases short, with 8 bases between. The CDR3 spans 13 residues. The CDR3, as DNA: TGTGCCAGTGGAGAGAGCTCCTACAATGAGCAGTTCTTC. It encodes CASGESSYNEQFF.

The chain links TRBV21-1 to TRBJ1-2; TRBD1 is the table's D call and was not checked against the DNA. TRBV21-1 represents a pseudogene. This CDR3 has 17 residues. The CDR3 spells CASSNIYNRGRTYGYTF. CDR3 bases: TGTGCCAGCAGCAATATATACAACAGGGGGCGCACCTATGGCTACACCTTC.

This clone was seen just once. This sequence joins TRBV28 and TRBJ2-5; 13 nucleotides align to TRBD2. Germline CDR1 and CDR2: MDHEN and SYDVKM. The CDR3 runs to 14 residues. J was trimmed by 4 bases and V by 8 bases; bases with no gene match: 4. The CDR3 here is CASQLAGGVETQYF. CDR3 DNA sequence: TGTGCCAGCCAACTAGCGGGAGGGGTAGAGACCCAGTACTTC.

The chain is built from TRBV5-4 and TRBJ2-1; D might be TRBD2 (6 bases). CDR1 is SGHNT and CDR2 is YYREEE in the germline V gene (reference sequence). V lost 4 bases and J lost 9, with 11 bases in between. This CDR3 contains 12 residues. CDR3 protein: CASSPGRTEQFF. As DNA, the CDR3 is TGTGCCAGCAGCCCCGGGAGAACTGAGCAGTTCTTC.

V and J are TRBV7-2 and TRBJ2-1, with 8 bases fitting TRBD2. The CDR3 is 14 amino acids. Germline lookup yields CDR1 SGHTA and CDR2 FQGNSA. After removal of 5 bases from V and 11 bases from J, the junction contained 11 bases not matched to a gene. The CDR3 here is CASSTGAGARKQFF. CDR3 DNA: TGTGCCAGCAGCACCGGAGCGGGGGCCCGTAAGCAGTTCTTC.

The rearrangement links TRBV7-2 to TRBJ1-4; maybe TRBD1 (6 bases). The germline V and J ends were trimmed by 5 bases and 12 bases, with 13 bases remaining between them. This CDR3 region has 12 residues. CDR1 is SGHTA and CDR2 is FQGNSA in the germline V gene. In nucleotides, the CDR3 is TGTGCCAGCAGCACAGGGCCCTTTGAACTGTTTTTT. Its translation: CASSTGPFELFF.

As DNA, the CDR3 is TGTGCCATCAGTGAGTCGATGGGTAGCGGGGAACACAATGAGCAGTTCTTC. It encodes CAISESMGSGEHNEQFF. The V gene is TRBV10-3, the J gene TRBJ2-1; 8 nucleotides agree with TRBD2. The germline V gene encodes CDR1 ENHRY and CDR2 SYGVKD. This CDR3 is 17 amino acids long. With V trimmed by 0 bases and J by 5 bases, 9 bases remained unmatched.

This clone was picked up a small number of times. The V and J genes are TRBV29-1 and TRBJ2-5; D remains ambiguous. The germline V gene encodes CDR1 SQVTM and CDR2 ANQGSEA. The CDR3 is 13 residues long. V lost 4 bases to trimming and J lost 7 bases, with 16 bases between them. CDR3 nucleotides: TGCAGCGTTGTGTTGTTAGCCCCGGGGACCCAGTACTTC. Protein: CSVVLLAPGTQYF.

The V and J genes are TRBV11-2 and TRBJ2-2, with 11 bases identical to TRBD2. Trimming cost V 0 bases and J 5 bases; bases outside gene matches: 2. Germline V gene sequence: CDR1 SGHAT, CDR2 FQNNGV. The CDR3 runs to 16 residues. In nucleotides, the CDR3 is TGTGCCAGCAGCTTAGAGGGACTAGCGGTTACCGGGGAGCTGTTTTTT. This encodes CASSLEGLAVTGELFF.

The chain carries TRBV5-6 and TRBJ1-2, with 12 bases fitting TRBD1. The germline gives CDR1 SGHDT, CDR2 YYEEEE. V gave up 2 bases and J gave up 4 bases; unmatched junction bases: 3. This CDR3 is built from 15 residues. This CDR3 reads CASSFRDRGLYGYTF. The CDR3 nucleotides are TGTGCCAGCAGCTTCCGGGACAGGGGGCTCTATGGCTACACCTTC.

The rearrangement uses TRBV18 and TRBJ2-3, with 13 bases aligning to TRBD2. The CDR3 has 17 residues. Losses at the gene ends were 2 bases for V and 2 bases for J; bases not matched to a gene: 4. CDR1 is KGHSH, CDR2 LQKENI, per germline. CDR3 sequence: CASSPRTSGGSTDTQYF. DNA for the CDR3: TGTGCCAGCTCACCAAGGACTAGCGGGGGCTCCACAGATACGCAGTATTTT.

The rearrangement links TRBV7-8 to TRBJ2-4; 7 bases are a match to TRBD2. Germline-derived CDR1 and CDR2 are SGHVS and FQNEAQ. The CDR3 loop spans 19 amino acids. Unmatched junction bases numbered 13, after V lost 2 bases and J lost 0 bases. CDR3 sequence: CASSLYSPGGTLAKNIQYF. For the CDR3, the DNA is TGTGCCAGCAGCTTATATTCCCCCGGGGGGACTCTAGCCAAAAACATTCAGTACTTC. Variable domain in full (rest from reference TRBV7-8 and TRBJ2-4): GAGVSQSPRYKVAKRGQDVALRCDPISGHVSLFWYQQALGQGPEFLTYFQNEAQLDKSGLPSDRFFAERPEGSVSTLKIQRTQQEDSAVYLCASSLYSPGGTLAKNIQYFGAGTRLSVL.

This clone showed up just once. The V call is TRBV7-2, the J call TRBJ2-5; tentatively, D is TRBD2 (6 bases). Gene TRBJ2-7 matches the end of the DNA better, so the J call may be wrong. CDR3 length: 14 residues. CDR1 and CDR2 from the germline V gene are SGHTA and FQGNSA. This chain's CDR3 is CASSFVGSSYEQYF. The CDR3, as DNA: TGTGCCAGCAGCTTTGTCGGGAGCTCCTACGAGCAGTACTTC.

This chain uses TRBV9 with TRBJ2-3, with D perhaps TRBD2 (6 bases). CDR1 SGDLS and CDR2 YYNGEE come from the germline V gene. The CDR3 has 13 residues. Trimming pared 5 bases from V and 5 bases from J, leaving 12 bases between. DNA of the CDR3: TGTGCCAGCAGTGTGGGGGGTGGAGATACGCAGTATTTT. Protein product: CASSVGGGDTQYF.